Listed below are T cell receptor beta chains from one sample, sequenced in a study of T cell responses to AZD1222 COVID-19 vaccine. TCRdb's table, derived via immunoSEQ multiplex PCR, lists solely in-frame clones and lacks some. The sample has some 140,000 clones, around 90% seen once. The sample was peripheral blood, taken on day 0 of AZD1222 vaccination. The receptors stem from an adult in good health. Both conserved end residues are part of each CDR3. D genes are given only for firm matches. Some rows have no size entry. The others give once, few or many, or a class for an expanded clone.

j_gene	v_gene	d_gene	abundance	CDR3aa	CDR3nt
TRBJ1-3	TRBV20-1	-	-	CSASRGRGGNTIYF	TGCAGTGCTAGTCGGGGGCGCGGAGGAAACACCATATATTTT
TRBJ1-1	TRBV6-5	-	few	CASSLRIGPYVGAFF	TGTGCCAGCAGTCTACGAATCGGGCCCTATGTTGGAGCTTTCTTT
TRBJ2-7	TRBV14	-	-	CASSQARGPLYEQYF	TGTGCCAGCAGCCAAGCGAGGGGCCCCCTCTACGAGCAGTACTTC
TRBJ2-5	TRBV3-1/TRBV3-2	TRBD2	-	CASSTRTSPLQYF	TGTGCCAGCAGCACTAGGACTAGCCCCCTGCAGTACTTC
TRBJ1-2	TRBV28	TRBD1	-	CASRTGGNYGYTF	TGTGCCAGCAGGACAGGGGGGAACTATGGCTACACCTTC
TRBJ2-7	TRBV12-3/TRBV12-4	-	few	CASATIGEQYF	TGTGCCAGCGCCACCATAGGGGAGCAGTACTTC
TRBJ1-2	TRBV27	TRBD1	-	CASSLLGGIGDGYTF	TGTGCCAGCAGTTTATTAGGGGGCATCGGGGATGGCTACACCTTC
TRBJ1-3	TRBV7-3	-	-	CASSLTGGGSGNTIYF	TGTGCCAGCAGCTTAACGGGCGGGGGCTCTGGAAACACCATATATTTT
TRBJ2-1	TRBV28	-	-	CASSSRSPALGSYNEQFF	TGTGCCAGCAGCTCCCGGAGCCCCGCTCTCGGGTCCTACAATGAGCAGTTCTTC
TRBJ1-2	TRBV4-2	TRBD1	-	CASSQEGQLNYGYTF	TGTGCCAGCAGCCAAGAGGGACAGTTAAACTATGGCTACACCTTC
TRBJ1-5	TRBV28	-	-	CASTAVTNNQPQHF	TGTGCCAGCACAGCGGTAACGAACAATCAGCCCCAGCATTTT
TRBJ2-7	TRBV10-3	-	-	CAISESTGYEQYF	TGTGCCATCAGTGAGTCGACGGGGTACGAGCAGTACTTC
TRBJ1-1	TRBV18	-	-	CASSPSEGFEAFF	TGTGCCAGCTCACCTTCTGAGGGGTTTGAAGCTTTCTTT
TRBJ2-7	TRBV5-1	-	once	CASSLGRAEQYF	TGCGCCAGCAGCTTGGGCAGGGCCGAGCAGTACTTC
TRBJ1-2	TRBV28	-	-	CASSPPGGQRLGRKYGYTF	TGTGCCAGCAGTCCACCCGGAGGGCAGAGGCTGGGCAGGAAGTATGGCTACACCTTC
TRBJ1-3	TRBV6-1	-	-	CASRHHSGNTIYF	TGTGCCAGCAGGCATCACTCTGGAAACACCATATATTTT
TRBJ2-7	TRBV15	-	-	CATSIGADPYEQYF	TGTGCCACCAGCATAGGGGCCGACCCCTACGAGCAGTACTTC
TRBJ1-2	TRBV19	-	-	CASSIGEGNNYGYTF	TGTGCCAGTAGTATTGGAGAGGGCAATAACTATGGCTACACCTTC
TRBJ2-7	TRBV6-5	-	-	CASSTALGVTYEQYF	TGTGCCAGCAGTACCGCCCTGGGAGTTACCTACGAGCAGTACTTC
TRBJ2-1	TRBV24-1	TRBD2	-	CATSDTRQGASGRAFEQFF	TGTGCCACCAGTGACACAAGGCAGGGGGCGAGCGGGAGGGCCTTTGAGCAGTTCTTC
TRBJ2-5	TRBV7-2	-	-	CASSLAVGGTQYF	TGTGCCAGCAGCTTAGCGGTGGGAGGGACCCAGTACTTC
TRBJ1-1	TRBV12-3/TRBV12-4	-	-	CASNRETPEAFF	TGTGCCAGCAATCGGGAAACCCCTGAAGCTTTCTTT
TRBJ1-5	TRBV2	TRBD1	-	CASRGQADQPQHF	TGTGCCAGCCGAGGACAGGCTGACCAGCCCCAGCATTTT
TRBJ2-7	TRBV4-1	TRBD1	-	CASSQEGGQGLYEQYF	TGCGCCAGCAGCCAAGAGGGGGGACAGGGTCTCTACGAGCAGTACTTC
TRBJ1-2	TRBV5-1	-	few	CASSLGGEVGGYTF	TGCGCCAGCAGCTTGGGCGGAGAGGTTGGTGGCTACACCTTC
TRBJ2-5	TRBV2	TRBD1	once	CASNYQGAGETQYF	TGTGCCAGCAACTACCAGGGGGCTGGAGAGACCCAGTACTTC
TRBJ2-1	TRBV5-4	TRBD2	-	CATPGLAGGLASGEQFF	TGTGCCACACCGGGACTAGCGGGAGGCCTAGCTTCTGGTGAGCAGTTCTTC
TRBJ1-3	TRBV6-5	-	few	CASTSGNTIYF	TGTGCCAGCACCTCTGGAAACACCATATATTTT
TRBJ1-1	TRBV15	-	-	CATSRDIGAEAEAFF	TGTGCCACCAGCAGAGATATAGGGGCTGAGGCTGAAGCTTTCTTT
TRBJ2-1	TRBV5-6	-	once	CASSAFGQFSFYNEQFF	TGTGCCAGCAGCGCCTTTGGACAGTTCTCCTTCTACAATGAGCAGTTCTTC
TRBJ1-1	TRBV27	-	-	CASGEGLNTEAFF	TGTGCCAGCGGGGAGGGCTTGAACACTGAAGCTTTCTTT
TRBJ1-2	TRBV10-3	-	-	CAISDSGRNGAGYGYTF	TGTGCCATCAGTGATTCGGGCAGGAATGGGGCTGGCTATGGCTACACCTTC
TRBJ1-1	TRBV19	-	once	CASLPGLMNTEAFF	TGTGCCAGTCTTCCGGGGCTCATGAACACTGAAGCTTTCTTT
TRBJ2-1	TRBV7-3	TRBD2	-	CASSLRPGLASEQFF	TGTGCCAGCAGCTTAAGGCCGGGACTAGCGAGTGAGCAGTTCTTC
TRBJ2-4	TRBV5-5	TRBD1	-	CASSFTPGGKNIQYF	TGTGCCAGCAGCTTTACCCCAGGGGGCAAAAACATTCAGTACTTC
TRBJ1-1	TRBV5-1	TRBD1	-	CASSRGQGASISAFF	TGCGCCAGCAGCCGGGGACAGGGGGCGAGCATTTCAGCTTTCTTT
TRBJ1-1	TRBV7-3	-	-	CASSLQGMNTEAFF	TGTGCCAGCAGCCTCCAGGGGATGAACACTGAAGCTTTCTTT
TRBJ2-1	TRBV24-1	-	-	CATSATDGGPLNEQFF	TGTGCCACCAGCGCGACCGACGGGGGACCGCTCAATGAGCAGTTCTTC
TRBJ2-3	TRBV25-1	-	few	CASSGNTDTQYF	TGTGCCAGCAGTGGAAACACAGATACGCAGTATTTT
TRBJ1-2	TRBV7-8	-	-	CASSSITRLGKYTF	TGTGCCAGCAGTTCTATCACCAGGCTGGGAAAATATACCTTC
TRBJ2-3	TRBV3-1/TRBV3-2	-	-	CASSRGNTDTQYF	TGTGCCAGCAGCCGGGGAAACACAGATACGCAGTATTTT
TRBJ1-6	TRBV3-1/TRBV3-2	TRBD1	-	CASSQGDRDNSPLHF	TGTGCCAGCAGCCAGGGGGACAGGGATAATTCACCCCTCCACTTT